This paragraph reports one TCR beta chain. Its target antigen remains unknown. Base qualities are missing; no much larger clone stands one base away. This sample was included in a study of vaccination and CD4 T cells after COVID-19 (dated by TCRdb to the early 2020s). Concerning the study at large: Convalescent patients had a positive SARS-CoV-2 result on nasal swab PCR, and of these patients, some ten had mild disease and one had severe disease. The spike-specific CD4+ TCR repertoire was compared before and after mRNA vaccination in 10 to 11 COVID-19 convalescent patients and several infection-naive healthy vaccine recipients. Each participant got two doses of either the Pfizer-BioNTech BNT162b2 vaccine (n=8) or the Moderna mRNA-1273 vaccine (n=2). For stimulating the cultures, overlapping spike peptide pools were used, derived from SARS-CoV-2 as well as from the common cold coronaviruses HCoV-NL63, HCoV-OC43 and HCoV-229E. Post-vaccine blood samples were taken a median of around 68 days after the second vaccine dose, with a range of 14 to 241 days. In control cultures, a CEFX viral epitope pool was used as positive control, an HIV-1 Nef peptide pool was used as negative control, or no peptide was added. Post-COVID blood samples from convalescent patients were collected a median of about 100 days after diagnosis, with a range of 35 to 161 days. Six males and four females were included in the convalescent cohort, with two Hispanic individuals, seven Caucasians, two Asians and one multiracial person represented. Overall study results and their limits: Nearly all vaccine-specific clones in convalescent patients (304 of 307) were mono-reactive for SARS-CoV-2 spike rather than cross-reactive with common cold coronaviruses. The number of convalescent patients in the study was relatively small, and the study did not examine early timepoints following natural infection. The median number of SARS-CoV-2-reactive clonotypes rose from roughly 20 after infection to a few dozen after vaccination, but the change was not significant. In convalescent patients, a median roughly 83% of post-vaccine SARS-CoV-2-reactive clones were detected only after vaccination, and vaccine-specific priming was suggested by this finding.

The library was generated by PCR. At the Johns Hopkins FTIC core, DNA from the cultured CD4+ T cells underwent TCR sequencing with the Oncomine TCR Beta short-read assay. The QIAamp micro DNA kit was used to extract genomic DNA from the cultured CD4+ T cells. Oncomine TCR Beta libraries from cultured CD4+ T cells were pooled using unique dual indexes and sequenced on an Illumina iSeq 100. On the study's bioinformatics: Non-productive sequences were removed, and CDR3s not starting with C, not ending with F or W, or shorter than 7 amino acids were discarded. Antigen-specific clonotypes were identified with the MANAFEST web application by comparing peptide-stimulated wells with reference and other culture wells. For a clone to be called positive, the clone needed an FDR below 0.05, an odds ratio above 5, and a productive frequency above 0.1% in at least two of three replicate wells. Clonotypes that were significantly expanded in both SARS-CoV-2 spike wells and at least one common cold coronavirus spike condition were defined as cross-reactive. CDR3 homology was assessed with Levenshtein distances (stringdist) and unrooted phylogenetic trees (ape) in R version 3.6.1. TCRdb applied fastp at Q25 and MiXCR to the public reads, then kept only in-frame beta chains. Identical CDR3 protein sequences are pooled into one entry, listed with their most common genes and DNA. The V and J calls follow TCRdb's processing rather than the paper's. This sample gives several thousand distinct CDR3 sequences in total; roughly 30% of them show up just once. The ten largest clones add up to around a quarter of the sample.

What the treatment or condition label conveys for this sample: approximately nine-day PBMC culture with coronavirus spike peptide pools or control peptides (ViraFEST assay). The ViraFEST assay, used in the study, expanded antigen-specific T cells with peptide pools and then identified the expanded clonotypes through TCR sequencing. The convalescent patients' positive SARS-CoV-2 PCR tests were from March to December 2020, which was before the Alpha, Beta and Delta variants emerged in the United States. Over 1.5 million PBMCs per well were cultured in IMDM with about 5% human AB serum and around 10 IU/ml IL-2, plus 10 ug/ml peptide pools. On days 3 and 7, half of the culture medium was replaced with fresh IL-2-containing medium. After roughly 11 days of culture, CD4+ T cells were isolated by negative selection with the EasySep CD4+ T cell isolation kit. Ficoll-Paque Plus gradient centrifugation was used to isolate PBMCs from whole blood, and the isolated PBMCs were then either used fresh or cryopreserved at -140C. Triplicate wells were generally used for each culture condition.

The material sequenced was CD4+ T cells from blood, cultured in vitro. This TCR was sampled from a human donor who had recovered from COVID-19.

This receptor has the CDR3 CASREQENYGYTF. The DNA is TGTGCCAGCAGAGAACAGGAGAACTATGGCTACACCTTC. The rearrangement joined TRBV27 to TRBJ1-2; perhaps TRBD1 is the D gene, with 5 bases matching. The CDR3 runs 13 residues from the cysteine to the phenylalanine. The DNA shown is the 39-base CDR3, in frame from base 1. The germline V gene (reference sequence) specifies MNHEY as CDR1 and SMNVEV as CDR2. Trimming takes 6 bases from V and 2 bases from J, and the germline ends sit 10 bases apart.